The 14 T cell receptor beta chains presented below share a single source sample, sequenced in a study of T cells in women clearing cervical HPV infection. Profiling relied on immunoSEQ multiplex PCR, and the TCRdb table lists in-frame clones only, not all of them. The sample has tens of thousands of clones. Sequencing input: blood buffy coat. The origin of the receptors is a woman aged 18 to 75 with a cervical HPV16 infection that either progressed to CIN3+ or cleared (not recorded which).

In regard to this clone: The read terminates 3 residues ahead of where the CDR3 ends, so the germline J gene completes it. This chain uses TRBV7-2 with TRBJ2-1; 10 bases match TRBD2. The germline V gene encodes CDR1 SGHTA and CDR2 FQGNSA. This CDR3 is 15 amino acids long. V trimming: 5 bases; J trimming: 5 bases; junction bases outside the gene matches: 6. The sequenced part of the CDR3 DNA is TGTGCCAGCAGCCTTAGCGGGAGGACGGACAATGAG. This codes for CASSLSGRTDNE. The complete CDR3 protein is CASSLSGRTDNEQFF.

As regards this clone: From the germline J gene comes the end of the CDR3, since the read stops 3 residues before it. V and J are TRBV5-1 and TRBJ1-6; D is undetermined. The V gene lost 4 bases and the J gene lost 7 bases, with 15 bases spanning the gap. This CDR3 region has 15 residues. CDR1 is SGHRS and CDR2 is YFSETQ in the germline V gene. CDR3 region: CASSDPRRGNSPLHF. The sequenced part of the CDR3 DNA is TGCGCCAGCAGCGACCCCAGGAGAGGAAATTCACCC.

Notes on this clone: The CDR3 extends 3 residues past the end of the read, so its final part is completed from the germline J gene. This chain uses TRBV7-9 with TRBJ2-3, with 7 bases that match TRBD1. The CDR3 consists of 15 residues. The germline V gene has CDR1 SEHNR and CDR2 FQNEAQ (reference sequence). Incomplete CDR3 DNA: TGTGCCAGCAGCTTAGGGACAGGATTCCAAGAGACG. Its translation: CASSLGTGFQET. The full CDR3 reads CASSLGTGFQETQYF.

The sequenced CDR3 bases are TGTGCCAGCAGCTTAGGAGGACAAAGCGAG. This gives the protein CASSLGGQSE. The entire CDR3 is CASSLGGQSEQYF. V usage is TRBV7-8 and J usage is TRBJ2-7; D may be TRBD1 (5 bases). The CDR3 end is not reached by the read, which stops 3 residues before it; the germline J gene fills it in. The germline CDR1 and CDR2 sequences are SGHVS and FQNEAQ. The CDR3 consists of 13 residues. Trimming cost V 1 base and J 6 bases, with 10 bases left between them.

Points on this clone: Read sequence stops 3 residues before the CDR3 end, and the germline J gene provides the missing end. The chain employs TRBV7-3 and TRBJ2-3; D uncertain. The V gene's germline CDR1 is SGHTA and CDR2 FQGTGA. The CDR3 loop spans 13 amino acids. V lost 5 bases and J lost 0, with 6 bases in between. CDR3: CASSQGSTDTQYF. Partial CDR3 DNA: TGTGCCAGCAGCCAAGGTAGCACAGATACG.

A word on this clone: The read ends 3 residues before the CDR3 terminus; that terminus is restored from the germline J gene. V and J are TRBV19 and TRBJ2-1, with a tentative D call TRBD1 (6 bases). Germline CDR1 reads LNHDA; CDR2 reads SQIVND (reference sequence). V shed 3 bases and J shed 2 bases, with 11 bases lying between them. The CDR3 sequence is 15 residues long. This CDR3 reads CASSIGGGPYNEQFF. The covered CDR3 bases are TGTGCCAGTAGTATCGGTGGGGGCCCCTACAATGAG. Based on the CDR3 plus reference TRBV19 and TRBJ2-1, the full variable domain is DGGITQSPKYLFRKEGQNVTLSCEQNLNHDAMYWYRQDPGQGLRLIYYSQIVNDFQKGDIAEGYSVSREKKESFPLTVTSAQKNPTAFYLCASSIGGGPYNEQFFGPGTRLTVL.

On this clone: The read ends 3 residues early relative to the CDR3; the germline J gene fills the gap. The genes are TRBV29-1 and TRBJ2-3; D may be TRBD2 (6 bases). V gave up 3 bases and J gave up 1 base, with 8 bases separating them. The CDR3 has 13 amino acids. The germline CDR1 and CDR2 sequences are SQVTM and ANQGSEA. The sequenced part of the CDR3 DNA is TGCAGCGTTGACGGCGGGGGCACAGATACG. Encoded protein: CSVDGGGTDT. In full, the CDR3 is CSVDGGGTDTQYF.

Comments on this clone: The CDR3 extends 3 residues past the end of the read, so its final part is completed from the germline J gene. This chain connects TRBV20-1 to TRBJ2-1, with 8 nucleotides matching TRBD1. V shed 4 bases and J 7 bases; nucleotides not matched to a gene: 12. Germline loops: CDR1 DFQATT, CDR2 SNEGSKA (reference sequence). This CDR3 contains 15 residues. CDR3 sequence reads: CSATLFGQGGNEQFF. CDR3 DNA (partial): TGCAGTGCTACCCTATTCGGACAGGGTGGGAATGAG.

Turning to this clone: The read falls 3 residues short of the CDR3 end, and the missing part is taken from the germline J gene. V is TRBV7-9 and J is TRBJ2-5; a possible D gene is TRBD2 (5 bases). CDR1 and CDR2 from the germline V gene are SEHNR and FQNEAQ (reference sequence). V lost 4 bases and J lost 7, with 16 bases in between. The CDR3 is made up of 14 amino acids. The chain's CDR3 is CASSSASSLGTQYF. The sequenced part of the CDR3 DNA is TGTGCCAGCAGCTCAGCTAGCTCCTTGGGGACC.

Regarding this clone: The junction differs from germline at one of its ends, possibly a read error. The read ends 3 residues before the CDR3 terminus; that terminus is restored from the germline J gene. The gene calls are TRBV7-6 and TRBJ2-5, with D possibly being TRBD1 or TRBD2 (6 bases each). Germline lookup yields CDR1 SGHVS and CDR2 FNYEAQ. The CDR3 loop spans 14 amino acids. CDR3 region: CASSLGGRQETQYF. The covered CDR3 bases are TGTGCCAGCAGTTTAGGGGGGCGGCAAGAGACC.

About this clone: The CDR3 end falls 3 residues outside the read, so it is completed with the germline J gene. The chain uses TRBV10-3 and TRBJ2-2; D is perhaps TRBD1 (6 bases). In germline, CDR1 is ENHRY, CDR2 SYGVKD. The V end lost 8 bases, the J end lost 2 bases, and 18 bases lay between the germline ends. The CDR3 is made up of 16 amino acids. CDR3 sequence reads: CAIGFSTGGNTGELFF. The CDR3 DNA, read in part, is TGTGCCATCGGGTTCTCCACTGGGGGCAACACCGGGGAG.

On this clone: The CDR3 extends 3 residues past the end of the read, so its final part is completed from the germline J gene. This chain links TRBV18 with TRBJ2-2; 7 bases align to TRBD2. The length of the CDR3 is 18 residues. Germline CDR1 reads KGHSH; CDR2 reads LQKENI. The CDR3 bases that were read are TGTGCCAGCTCTCCTCGGGTAGCGGGTAAATCTGGGGCCAACGTG. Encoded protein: CASSPRVAGKSGANV. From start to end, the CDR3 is CASSPRVAGKSGANVLFF. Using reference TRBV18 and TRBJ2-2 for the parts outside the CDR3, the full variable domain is NAGVMQNPRHLVRRRGQEARLRCSPMKGHSHVYWYRQLPEEGLKFMVYLQKENIIDESGMPKERFSAEFPKEGPSILRIQQVVRGDSAAYFCASSPRVAGKSGANVLFFGEGSRLTVL.

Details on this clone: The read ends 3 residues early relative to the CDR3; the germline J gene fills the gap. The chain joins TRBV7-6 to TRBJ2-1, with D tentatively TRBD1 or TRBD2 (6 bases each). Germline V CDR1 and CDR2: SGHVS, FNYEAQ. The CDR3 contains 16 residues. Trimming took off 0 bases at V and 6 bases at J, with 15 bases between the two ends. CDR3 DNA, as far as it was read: TGTGCCAGCAGCTTAGCCGGAGGGGGTCGGGCCAATGAG. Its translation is CASSLAGGGRANE. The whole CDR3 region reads CASSLAGGGRANEQFF.

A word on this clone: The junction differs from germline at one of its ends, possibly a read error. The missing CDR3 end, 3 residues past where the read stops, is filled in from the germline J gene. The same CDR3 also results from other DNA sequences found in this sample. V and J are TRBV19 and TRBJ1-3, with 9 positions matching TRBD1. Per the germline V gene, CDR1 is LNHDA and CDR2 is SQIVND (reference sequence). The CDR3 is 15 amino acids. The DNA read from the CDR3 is TGTGCCAGTAACAAACAGGGGGCAAAAGGAAACACT. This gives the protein CASNKQGAKGNT. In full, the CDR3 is CASNKQGAKGNTIYF.